This TCR beta chain derives from a study of metastatic and nonmetastatic thyroid tumors. At the level of the study: It was across blood and tumor or nodule tissue from malignant and benign thyroid patients that repertoires were compared.

None of the patients had undergone any treatment ahead of thyroid surgery. By share, this clone counts as medium-sized. The antigen is not known. Whole-study findings and limits: Malignant thyroid tumors reportedly had TCR beta diversity that was significantly higher than in benign nodules, in blood and tumor.

In the original analysis: A classifier of distant metastasis in papillary thyroid cancer was built from CDR3 differences (across clinicopathological groups). TCRdb redid the clone calls on the PCR reads using MiXCR. These V and J calls derive from TCRdb rather than the authors' analysis. The sample has about 20,000 clones, roughly an eighth seen once. V gave up 5 bases and J gave up 4 bases, with 3 bases separating them. There are 11 residues in the CDR3. The germline V gene encodes CDR1 MNHNS and CDR2 SASEGT. V is TRBV6-1 and J is TRBJ1-3; D unclear. The clonotype comes from a male donor with papillary thyroid cancer or a benign thyroid nodule (not recorded which). Some clones in this sample may be carry-over from other donors' samples. Sequenced input: blood. CDR3 DNA sequence: TGTGCCAGCAGTCGGGGAAACACCATATATTTT. This gives the protein CASSRGNTIYF.